This is a list of T cell receptor beta chains from one sample in a study of T cell repertoires in cytomegalovirus infection. TCRdb reanalysed the reads using MiXCR and keeps one entry per CDR3 protein. The repertoire has about 470,000 distinct CDR3 sequences, 42% of them found once; the top ten carry about 39%. These receptors have no known antigen. The starting material was cultured PBMCs, obtained from culture after CMV antigen stimulation. All receptors come from a human donor in good health (CMV status not recorded). Some clones in this sample may be carry-over from other donors' samples. Each CDR3 is given with its conserved first and last residue. A D gene is named only where the DNA matches it firmly. Rows may omit the clone size; those that give it use once, few, many or a size class.

TRBJ2-1,14,-,TRBV7-2,few,TGTGCCAGCAGCCGATCAGAAGTCTACAATGAGCAGTTCTTC,CASSRSEVYNEQFF
TRBJ1-1,15,-,TRBV7-4,few,TGTGCCAGCAGCTCCCCACAGGGTGGGCTCCTTGAAGCTTTCTTT,CASSSPQGGLLEAFF
TRBJ2-5,15,-,TRBV5-1,-,TGCGCCAGCAGCTCCCCGTCTTTAGCCCAAGAGACCCAGTACTTC,CASSSPSLAQETQYF
TRBJ2-1,12,-,TRBV7-2,few,TGTGCCAGCAGCTTAGTCACCAATGAGCAGTTCTTC,CASSLVTNEQFF
TRBJ1-1,15,TRBD1,TRBV12-3/TRBV12-4,few,TGTGCCAGCAGTGACAACAGGGGGCTGAGGACTGAAGCTTTCTTT,CASSDNRGLRTEAFF
TRBJ1-6,15,-,TRBV14,-,TGTGCCAGCAGCCAAGGACAGGCCAAAAATTCACCCCTCCACTTT,CASSQGQAKNSPLHF
TRBJ1-3,11,-,TRBV12-3/TRBV12-4,-,TGTGCCAGCAGGTCCTGGAACACCATATATTTT,CASRSWNTIYF
TRBJ1-2,18,TRBD1,TRBV6-1,few,TGTGCCAGCAGTACCGCCGGGCCAGGGGGCCTAGCTAACTATGGCTACACCTTC,CASSTAGPGGLANYGYTF
TRBJ1-2,12,-,TRBV28,-,TGTGGCAGCAGTGGCGGTGGGTTCGGCTACACCTTC,CGSSGGGFGYTF
TRBJ2-3,13,-,TRBV6-2/TRBV6-3,-,TGTGCCAGCGGACGGGTCCCACGGGATACGCAGTATTTT,CASGRVPRDTQYF
TRBJ1-3,16,-,TRBV4-1,few,TGCGCCAGCAGCCGGTCTGCCTCAAGCTCTGGAAACACCATATATTTT,CASSRSASSSGNTIYF
TRBJ2-5,14,TRBD1,TRBV18,-,TGTGCCAGCCTATCCGGGACAGGGGTCGAGACCCAGTACTTC,CASLSGTGVETQYF
TRBJ2-3,15,TRBD2,TRBV12-3/TRBV12-4,-,TGTGCCAGCAGTCCTATAGCGGGAGGCTGGAATACGCAGTATTTT,CASSPIAGGWNTQYF
TRBJ2-1,16,TRBD1,TRBV4-1,-,TGTGCCAGCAGCCAAGGGCGACAGGGGGCTGGGAATGAGCAGTTCTTC,CASSQGRQGAGNEQFF
TRBJ2-6,15,-,TRBV6-5,few,TGTGCCAGCAGTTCGGCAGCAGCTGGGGCCAACGTCCTGACTTTC,CASSSAAAGANVLTF
TRBJ2-3,14,-,TRBV7-6,-,TGTGCCAGCAGCTTAGGGGTTAGCGTAGATACGCAGTATTTT,CASSLGVSVDTQYF
TRBJ2-7,14,TRBD1,TRBV7-2,few,TGTGCCAGCAGCCCGCAGACAGGGGGCTACGAGCAGTACTTC,CASSPQTGGYEQYF
TRBJ2-7,14,TRBD2,TRBV29-1,-,TGCAGCGTTGTAAGACTAGCGGGAGGAAATGAGCAGTACTTC,CSVVRLAGGNEQYF
TRBJ1-6,16,-,TRBV27,-,TGTGCCAGCGCTCGACAAACCAACACCTATAATTCACCCCTCCACTTT,CASARQTNTYNSPLHF
TRBJ2-3,15,-,TRBV5-4,-,TGTGCCAGCAGCAATTCCGGGAAGTCCACAGATACGCAGTATTTT,CASSNSGKSTDTQYF
TRBJ1-2,12,-,TRBV9,-,TGTGCCAGCAGCCCGGGGAGTGGGGGCTACACCTTC,CASSPGSGGYTF
TRBJ2-2,17,TRBD2,TRBV5-1,few,TGCGCCAGCAGCCCCGGGACTAGCGGTTTTAACACCGGGGAGCTGTTTTTT,CASSPGTSGFNTGELFF
TRBJ2-3,14,-,TRBV7-9,few,TGTGCCAGCAGCGACCAAGGCCCCACAGATACGCAGTATTTT,CASSDQGPTDTQYF
TRBJ2-5,14,TRBD2,TRBV7-2,few,TGTGCCAGCAGCCGCCCGGGGGGGGGAGAGACCCAGTACTTC,CASSRPGGGETQYF
TRBJ1-2,15,-,TRBV11-2,few,TGTGCCAGCAGCTCGCCCGGCGGGACTAACTATGGCTACACCTTC,CASSSPGGTNYGYTF
TRBJ2-2,16,TRBD1,TRBV11-3,few,TGTGCCAGCGGACCGAGGACAGGGGTTGAAACCGGGGAGCTGTTTTTT,CASGPRTGVETGELFF
TRBJ1-3,17,-,TRBV7-2,few,TGTGCCAGCAGCTTAGGTCCTGCGGGGGGCTCTGGAAACACCATATATTTT,CASSLGPAGGSGNTIYF
TRBJ1-2,13,-,TRBV28,few,TGTGCCAGCAGCAACAGGGTTGGCTATGGCTACACCTTC,CASSNRVGYGYTF
TRBJ2-2,14,TRBD2,TRBV25-1,-,TGTGCCGCCCAGGAAGCGGGAGGCACCGGGGAGCTGTTTTTT,CAAQEAGGTGELFF
TRBJ1-4,16,-,TRBV6-6,-,TGTGCCAGCTCCTGGAAATCCACCTCGGGGTATGAAAAACTGTTTTTT,CASSWKSTSGYEKLFF
TRBJ2-7,15,TRBD1,TRBV5-4,-,TGTGCCAGCAGCTTGGGACAGGGAGTCTCCTACGAGCAGTACTTC,CASSLGQGVSYEQYF
TRBJ2-1,16,-,TRBV11-1,-,TGTGCCAGCAGCTCCCCAGGGGTAAGCTCCTACAATGAGCAGTTCTTC,CASSSPGVSSYNEQFF
TRBJ1-1,15,-,TRBV4-1,-,TGCGCCAGCAGCCGTGCGGGACTGATGAACACTGAAGCTTTCTTT,CASSRAGLMNTEAFF
TRBJ1-5,17,-,TRBV6-5,-,TGTGCCAGCAGTTGGGACGGAAGGGGTTATAGCAATCAGCCCCAGCATTTT,CASSWDGRGYSNQPQHF
TRBJ2-3,16,-,TRBV7-6,-,TGTGCCAGCAGCTTACTACGGGAGTGGGAGACAGATACGCAGTATTTT,CASSLLREWETDTQYF
TRBJ2-5,15,-,TRBV5-4,few,TGTGCCAGCAGCCGCCGGACGGATCCTCAAGAGACCCAGTACTTC,CASSRRTDPQETQYF
TRBJ2-3,16,-,TRBV7-8,few,TGTGCCAGCAGCTTAGGGTATTTGCGGGACACAGATACGCAGTATTTT,CASSLGYLRDTDTQYF
TRBJ2-1,13,-,TRBV7-8,-,TGTGCCAGCAGCTTAGATGTTCTAAATGAGCAGTTCTTC,CASSLDVLNEQFF
TRBJ2-7,15,-,TRBV7-9,-,TGTGCCAGCAGCCATCTGACAGGCGTAGCCTACGAGCAGTACTTC,CASSHLTGVAYEQYF
TRBJ1-6,19,-,TRBV6-5,-,TGTGCCAGCAGTTACTCCTTCCGTAGGGAGTACTCCTATAATTCACCCCTCCACTTT,CASSYSFRREYSYNSPLHF
TRBJ2-1,12,-,TRBV7-6,few,TGTGCCAGCAGCGTCCCAGATGGTGAGCAGTTCTTC,CASSVPDGEQFF
TRBJ2-5,16,-,TRBV7-9,-,TGTGCCAGCAGCTCCTTTTTGAGTATCATCCAAGAGACCCAGTACTTC,CASSSFLSIIQETQYF
TRBJ2-4,15,-,TRBV6-8,few,TGTGCCAGCAGTTACTCGAGGGGTAACGGAAACATTCAGTACTTC,CASSYSRGNGNIQYF
TRBJ2-5,16,-,TRBV4-1,few,TGCGCCAGCAGCCAAGTCCACCCCAGGGGCCAAGAGACCCAGTACTTC,CASSQVHPRGQETQYF
TRBJ1-1,14,-,TRBV7-9,-,TGTGCCAGCTTTGTGGACAGCATGAACACTGAAGCTTTCTTT,CASFVDSMNTEAFF
TRBJ2-7,14,-,TRBV7-2,many,TGTGCCAGCAGCTTAGGGTACAAGGCCTACGAGCAGTACTTC,CASSLGYKAYEQYF
TRBJ1-1,14,-,TRBV5-1,few,TGCGCCAGCAGCGATGGGGTTCTTGGCACTGAAGCTTTCTTT,CASSDGVLGTEAFF
TRBJ2-4,15,-,TRBV6-2/TRBV6-3,-,TGTGCCAGCAGTCGTACCTCGGGGGCCAAAAACATTCAGTACTTC,CASSRTSGAKNIQYF
TRBJ2-1,11,TRBD2,TRBV12-5,-,TGTGCTAGTGGTCTCGGGAGGCAGCAGTTCTTC,CASGLGRQQFF
TRBJ2-3,15,TRBD2,TRBV7-2,-,TGTGCCAGCAGCTACACCCGGGGAGGGCTGGATACGCAGTATTTT,CASSYTRGGLDTQYF
TRBJ2-7,12,-,TRBV12-3/TRBV12-4,-,TGTGCCAGCAGCCTATTTGTTGCCGAGCAGTACTTC,CASSLFVAEQYF
TRBJ1-2,15,-,TRBV19,-,TGTGCCAGTAGCCTAACAACAAGTTATAACTATGGCTACACCTTC,CASSLTTSYNYGYTF
TRBJ2-1,17,TRBD1,TRBV5-4,-,TGTGCCAGCCAAGGACAGGGGGCGTCTAGGGACGGCAATGAGCAGTTCTTC,CASQGQGASRDGNEQFF
TRBJ2-1,14,TRBD2,TRBV6-6,few,TGTGCCAGCATCGGGACTAGCGGGAGAAATGAGCAGTTCTTC,CASIGTSGRNEQFF
TRBJ2-1,13,-,TRBV5-6,-,TGTGCCAGCAGCTTGTGGGGGGCGGGTGAGCAGTTCTTC,CASSLWGAGEQFF
TRBJ2-3,17,-,TRBV7-9,few,TGTGCCAGCAGCTCTACCCAGGACAGAAAAGTCACAGATACGCAGTATTTT,CASSSTQDRKVTDTQYF
TRBJ1-5,13,-,TRBV7-2,-,TGTGCCAGCAGCTTATACCGGGATCAGCCCCAGCATTTT,CASSLYRDQPQHF
TRBJ1-1,13,-,TRBV2,once,TGTGCCAGCACGGTGGGGGGCTACACTGAAGCTTTCTTT,CASTVGGYTEAFF